A selection of T cell receptor beta chains follows, all from one sample in a study of beta chain features in type 1 diabetes. Measured with immunoSEQ multiplex PCR; TCRdb has only the in-frame clones, and not every one. The table has 35,000 to 50,000 clones, roughly 50% seen once. Source material: stem cell memory CD4+ T cells from blood. The source of these receptors is a young woman in good health. The CDR3 runs from the conserved cysteine through the conserved F or W. The D gene is left open where the match is weak. Clone size is shown for a subset of rows, as once, few, many or a class of expanded clone.

V: TRBV19
size: .
D: .
J: TRBJ2-3
CDR3: CASSTGANTDTQYF
DNA: TGTGCCAGTAGTACTGGGGCCAACACAGATACGCAGTATTTT

V: TRBV9
size: .
D: TRBD1
J: TRBJ2-7
CDR3: CASRRRKGQGALRRYEQYF
DNA: TGTGCCAGTCGCCGTCGAAAGGGACAGGGGGCTCTTCGTAGGTACGAGCAGTACTTC

V: TRBV7-6
size: .
D: TRBD1
J: TRBJ2-1
CDR3: CASSLAQGVGNEQFF
DNA: TGTGCCAGCAGCTTAGCGCAGGGGGTGGGGAATGAGCAGTTCTTC

V: TRBV4-3
size: .
D: .
J: TRBJ1-2
CDR3: CASSQDLFNYGYTF
DNA: TGCGCCAGCAGCCAAGATTTATTTAACTATGGCTACACCTTC

V: TRBV15
size: once
D: .
J: TRBJ1-2
CDR3: CATSRDSYGYTF
DNA: TGTGCCACCAGCAGAGACAGCTATGGCTACACCTTC

V: TRBV4-1
size: .
D: .
J: TRBJ2-6
CDR3: CASSRTAGQIFSGANVLTF
DNA: TGCGCCAGCAGCCGAACCGCGGGACAGATTTTCTCTGGGGCCAACGTCCTGACTTTC

V: TRBV5-1
size: few
D: TRBD2
J: TRBJ2-7
CDR3: CASSLVSGSIAYEQYF
DNA: TGCGCCAGCAGCTTGGTTAGCGGGAGCATCGCCTACGAGCAGTACTTC

V: TRBV19
size: once
D: TRBD2
J: TRBJ2-7
CDR3: CASSPTSGSVYEQYF
DNA: TGTGCCAGTAGTCCCACTAGCGGGAGTGTCTACGAGCAGTACTTC

V: TRBV5-1
size: .
D: TRBD2
J: TRBJ2-1
CDR3: CASSLGDRTSGRAWWISYNEQFF
DNA: TGCGCCAGCAGCTTGGGGGACAGGACTAGCGGGAGGGCCTGGTGGATCTCCTACAATGAGCAGTTCTTC

V: TRBV7-2
size: once
D: TRBD1
J: TRBJ1-4
CDR3: CASSLQGETNEKLFF
DNA: TGTGCCAGCAGCTTACAGGGGGAAACTAATGAAAAACTGTTTTTT

V: TRBV28
size: few
D: TRBD1
J: TRBJ2-5
CDR3: CASRDSGQGAGETQYF
DNA: TGTGCCAGCAGGGATTCGGGACAGGGGGCGGGGGAGACCCAGTACTTC

V: TRBV28
size: few
D: .
J: TRBJ2-5
CDR3: CASALAQAKETQYF
DNA: TGTGCCAGCGCCCTGGCGCAGGCCAAGGAGACCCAGTACTTC

V: TRBV5-1
size: .
D: TRBD1
J: TRBJ2-1
CDR3: CASSGGTGAYNEQFF
DNA: TGCGCCAGCAGCGGGGGGACAGGAGCCTACAATGAGCAGTTCTTC

V: TRBV19
size: .
D: TRBD2
J: TRBJ2-1
CDR3: CASSIDPRRESHEQFF
DNA: TGTGCCAGTAGTATAGATCCCCGGCGGGAGTCCCATGAGCAGTTCTTC

V: TRBV2
size: few
D: .
J: TRBJ2-2
CDR3: CASSEQNTGELFF
DNA: TGTGCCAGCAGTGAACAAAACACCGGGGAGCTGTTTTTT

V: TRBV19
size: once
D: .
J: TRBJ1-2
CDR3: CASTRPDRPHGYTF
DNA: TGTGCCAGTACCCGACCGGACAGACCTCATGGCTACACCTTC

V: TRBV6-5
size: .
D: TRBD1
J: TRBJ1-1
CDR3: CASSWTGNTEAFF
DNA: TGTGCCAGCAGTTGGACAGGAAACACTGAAGCTTTCTTT

V: TRBV30
size: .
D: .
J: TRBJ1-1
CDR3: CAWSVPGVLTEAFF
DNA: TGTGCCTGGAGTGTACCGGGGGTGCTCACTGAAGCTTTCTTT

V: TRBV4-3
size: few
D: TRBD1
J: TRBJ2-7
CDR3: CASSPDRVGEQYF
DNA: TGCGCCAGCAGCCCGGACAGGGTCGGCGAGCAGTACTTC

V: TRBV18
size: .
D: TRBD1
J: TRBJ2-3
CDR3: CASSLGQGTDTQYF
DNA: TGTGCCAGCTCACTGGGACAGGGTACAGATACGCAGTATTTT

V: TRBV7-3
size: .
D: TRBD1
J: TRBJ2-7
CDR3: CASSYGQAPSGEQYF
DNA: TGTGCCAGCAGCTACGGACAGGCCCCTTCGGGCGAGCAGTACTTC

V: TRBV7-9
size: few
D: TRBD2
J: TRBJ2-3
CDR3: CASSLIAGTSTDTQYF
DNA: TGTGCCAGCAGCTTGATAGCGGGGACTAGCACAGATACGCAGTATTTT

V: TRBV11-3
size: .
D: TRBD2
J: TRBJ2-7
CDR3: CASSSISGRGHEQYF
DNA: TGTGCCAGCAGTTCCATTAGCGGGAGAGGGCACGAGCAGTACTTC

V: TRBV7-9
size: .
D: .
J: TRBJ1-6
CDR3: CASSASVAYNSPLHF
DNA: TGTGCCAGCAGCGCCTCGGTCGCCTATAATTCACCCCTCCACTTT

V: TRBV28
size: few
D: TRBD1
J: TRBJ2-5
CDR3: CASSFRGTGRETQYF
DNA: TGTGCCAGCAGTTTCCGCGGGACAGGGAGAGAGACCCAGTACTTC

V: TRBV6-1
size: .
D: .
J: TRBJ2-3
CDR3: CASSSRQSSTDTQYF
DNA: TGTGCCAGCAGTTCTCGACAGTCTAGCACAGATACGCAGTATTTT

V: TRBV11-2
size: .
D: .
J: TRBJ2-5
CDR3: CASSKQGYRETQYF
DNA: TGTGCCAGCAGCAAACAGGGATACCGAGAGACCCAGTACTTC

V: TRBV28
size: .
D: .
J: TRBJ2-7
CDR3: CASSRLDSRARDEQYF
DNA: TGTGCCAGCAGTAGACTGGACTCTCGAGCTCGCGACGAGCAGTACTTC

V: TRBV4-2
size: few
D: TRBD2
J: TRBJ2-4
CDR3: CASSRSWLAGAGGENIQYF
DNA: TGTGCCAGCAGCCGGTCGTGGCTAGCGGGAGCCGGGGGCGAAAACATTCAGTACTTC

V: TRBV27
size: few
D: TRBD1
J: TRBJ1-1
CDR3: CASSSSGQGGTEAFF
DNA: TGTGCCAGCAGCAGCTCTGGACAGGGGGGGACTGAAGCTTTCTTT

V: TRBV5-4
size: .
D: TRBD2
J: TRBJ2-7
CDR3: CASSFGSGRIYEQYF
DNA: TGTGCCAGCAGCTTTGGGAGCGGGAGGATCTACGAGCAGTACTTC

V: TRBV5-1
size: .
D: .
J: TRBJ2-2
CDR3: CASSSGTLGNTGELFF
DNA: TGCGCCAGCAGCTCCGGGACACTCGGGAACACCGGGGAGCTGTTTTTT

V: TRBV7-3
size: .
D: .
J: TRBJ1-1
CDR3: CASSLQGQNTEAFF
DNA: TGTGCCAGCAGCTTACAGGGACAGAACACTGAAGCTTTCTTT

V: TRBV18
size: .
D: .
J: TRBJ1-5
CDR3: CASSIGGDQPQHF
DNA: TGTGCCAGCTCTATTGGGGGGGACCAGCCCCAGCATTTT

V: TRBV7-9
size: .
D: TRBD1
J: TRBJ1-1
CDR3: CASSQATGARLNTEAFF
DNA: TGTGCCAGCAGCCAAGCCACAGGGGCCCGATTGAACACTGAAGCTTTCTTT

V: TRBV2
size: once
D: TRBD2
J: TRBJ2-7
CDR3: CATTSGTPFYEQYF
DNA: TGTGCCACCACCAGCGGGACTCCGTTCTACGAGCAGTACTTC

V: TRBV5-6
size: .
D: TRBD2
J: TRBJ2-7
CDR3: CASRRAGESYEQYF
DNA: TGTGCCTCCCGACGGGCGGGAGAGTCCTACGAGCAGTACTTC

V: TRBV11-2
size: .
D: .
J: TRBJ1-1
CDR3: CASSLERASMNTEAFF
DNA: TGTGCCAGCAGCTTAGAAAGAGCCTCAATGAACACTGAAGCTTTCTTT

V: TRBV19
size: .
D: TRBD2
J: TRBJ2-2
CDR3: CASSIRLAGVATGELFF
DNA: TGTGCCAGTAGTATCCGACTAGCGGGAGTCGCCACCGGGGAGCTGTTTTTT

V: TRBV2
size: few
D: .
J: TRBJ2-1
CDR3: CASSERSPSYNEQFF
DNA: TGTGCCAGCAGTGAAAGGAGTCCCTCCTACAATGAGCAGTTCTTC

V: TRBV4-3
size: .
D: .
J: TRBJ2-6
CDR3: CASSRSSGANVLTF
DNA: TGCGCCAGCAGCCGGAGCTCTGGGGCCAACGTCCTGACTTTC

V: TRBV18
size: .
D: .
J: TRBJ1-5
CDR3: CASSPGLNSNQPQHF
DNA: TGTGCCAGCTCACCGGGACTCAATAGCAATCAGCCCCAGCATTTT

V: TRBV29-1
size: once
D: TRBD2
J: TRBJ2-1
CDR3: CSVESLAGDLTYNEQFF
DNA: TGCAGCGTTGAGAGTCTAGCGGGAGACCTCACCTACAATGAGCAGTTCTTC

V: TRBV18
size: .
D: .
J: TRBJ2-7
CDR3: CASSVSTELREQYF
DNA: TGTGCCAGCTCAGTGTCGACTGAGCTGAGGGAGCAGTACTTC

V: TRBV7-2
size: .
D: TRBD1
J: TRBJ1-4
CDR3: CASSYGGQGAGEKLFF
DNA: TGTGCCAGCAGTTATGGGGGACAGGGGGCAGGGGAAAAACTGTTTTTT

V: TRBV7-9
size: .
D: .
J: TRBJ2-2
CDR3: CASSGRDTGELFF
DNA: TGTGCCAGCAGCGGCCGGGACACCGGGGAGCTGTTTTTT

V: TRBV2
size: .
D: .
J: TRBJ1-1
CDR3: CASSERDISNTEAFF
DNA: TGTGCCAGCAGTGAACGGGACATCTCGAACACTGAAGCTTTCTTT

V: TRBV19
size: .
D: TRBD2
J: TRBJ2-1
CDR3: CASSLSGTSLRNEQFF
DNA: TGTGCCAGTAGTCTCTCCGGGACTAGTCTTCGGAATGAGCAGTTCTTC

V: TRBV11-2
size: .
D: TRBD2
J: TRBJ2-7
CDR3: CASGGSGRMYEQYF
DNA: TGTGCCAGCGGGGGAAGCGGGAGAATGTACGAGCAGTACTTC

V: TRBV15
size: once
D: .
J: TRBJ2-5
CDR3: CATSRGGVSKETQYF
DNA: TGTGCCACCAGCAGAGGGGGGGTTTCCAAAGAGACCCAGTACTTC

V: TRBV15
size: .
D: .
J: TRBJ1-2
CDR3: CATSRDRTDYGYTF
DNA: TGTGCCACCAGCAGAGATCGGACAGACTATGGCTACACCTTC

V: TRBV7-9
size: .
D: .
J: TRBJ1-5
CDR3: CASSLQGYQPQHF
DNA: TGTGCCAGCAGCTTACAGGGGTATCAGCCCCAGCATTTT

V: TRBV11-2
size: .
D: .
J: TRBJ2-2
CDR3: CASSLTGSNTGELFF
DNA: TGTGCCAGCAGCCTAACGGGGTCAAACACCGGGGAGCTGTTTTTT

V: TRBV7-9
size: few
D: .
J: TRBJ2-2
CDR3: CASSQTEEGTGELFF
DNA: TGTGCCAGCAGCCAGACAGAGGAGGGTACCGGGGAGCTGTTTTTT

V: TRBV30
size: few
D: .
J: TRBJ2-1
CDR3: CAWSRDSYNEQFF
DNA: TGTGCCTGGAGTCGGGACTCCTACAATGAGCAGTTCTTC

V: TRBV11-2
size: .
D: .
J: TRBJ1-4
CDR3: CASSTTQVGSEKLFF
DNA: TGTGCCAGCAGCACGACACAGGTTGGAAGTGAAAAACTGTTTTTT

V: TRBV7-2
size: few
D: .
J: TRBJ1-3
CDR3: CASSPREGWNTIYF
DNA: TGTGCCAGCAGCCCACGTGAGGGTTGGAACACCATATATTTT

V: TRBV30
size: few
D: TRBD1
J: TRBJ1-2
CDR3: CAWTSGTGSWGYTF
DNA: TGTGCCTGGACCTCGGGGACAGGTTCATGGGGCTACACCTTC

V: TRBV25-1
size: .
D: TRBD1
J: TRBJ2-7
CDR3: CASKKQGAYEQYF
DNA: TGTGCCAGCAAGAAGCAGGGGGCCTACGAGCAGTACTTC